This T cell receptor (beta chain) was observed in a study of brain T cells in children with intractable seizures. Notes on the study in general: Viral specificity was inferred only from CDR3 similarity; HCMV serostatus was unknown.

The time point: blood from clinic visit 5 months post-surgery; TSC patient then seizure free. Worth noting for this clone: Its cognate antigen is unknown.

Trimming shortened V by 0 bases and J by 5 bases, and 9 bases separated the two germline ends. CDR3 length: 14 residues. CDR1 SGHRS and CDR2 YFSETQ come from the germline V gene. Using immunoSEQ multiplex PCR, the repertoire was profiled, and TCRdb retains in-frame clones only, with some absent. The sample has 300,000 to 400,000 clones, 93% seen once. The sequencing here drew on peripheral blood, taken less than 6 months after surgery. The sequence was collected from a boy in the first two years of life with tuberous sclerosis and intractable seizures. The chain combines TRBV5-1 with TRBJ1-5; maybe TRBD1 (5 bases). The CDR3, as DNA: TGCGCCAGCAGCTTGGAAGGGGATGATCAGCCCCAGCATTTT. It is translated as CASSLEGDDQPQHF.